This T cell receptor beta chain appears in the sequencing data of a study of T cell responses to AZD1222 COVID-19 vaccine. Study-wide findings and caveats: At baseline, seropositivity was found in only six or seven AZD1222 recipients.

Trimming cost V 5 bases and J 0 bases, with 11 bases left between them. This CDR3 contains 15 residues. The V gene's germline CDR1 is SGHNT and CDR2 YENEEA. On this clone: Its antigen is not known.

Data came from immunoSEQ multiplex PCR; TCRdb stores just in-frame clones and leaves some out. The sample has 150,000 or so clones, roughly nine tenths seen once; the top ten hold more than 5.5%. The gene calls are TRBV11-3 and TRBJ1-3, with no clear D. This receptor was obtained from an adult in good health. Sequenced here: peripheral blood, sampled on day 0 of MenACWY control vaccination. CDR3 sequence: CASSTSSVSGNTIYF. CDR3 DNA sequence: TGTGCCAGCAGCACATCTTCCGTCTCTGGAAACACCATATATTTT.